This is a list of T cell receptor beta chains from one sample in a study of beta chain features in type 1 diabetes. TCRdb's copy holds only in-frame clones and misses some; the assay was immunoSEQ multiplex PCR. The sample lists 240,000 or so clones, around 68% occurring once. Sequencing was performed on naive CD4+ T cells from blood. These receptors came from a man aged 25-45 years in good health. Both conserved end residues are part of each CDR3. D genes are given only for firm matches. Clone size is shown for a subset of rows, as once, few, many or a class of expanded clone.

j_call v_call clone_size d_call cdr3_nt cdr3_aa
TRBJ2-7 TRBV30 . . TGTGCCTGGAGCCGTATGAACGAGCAGTACTTC CAWSRMNEQYF
TRBJ2-5 TRBV7-2 . TRBD1 TGTGCCAGCAGCTTAGCGCTAGGGGGCCAGGAGACCCAGTACTTC CASSLALGGQETQYF
TRBJ1-5 TRBV7-2 few . TGTGCCAGCAGCTTAAGGGTGAATAGCAATCAGCCCCAGCATTTT CASSLRVNSNQPQHF
TRBJ2-1 TRBV4-3 few . TGCGCCAGCAGCCAAGAAGGGCTAGCTAGCTACAATGAGCAGTTCTTC CASSQEGLASYNEQFF
TRBJ2-3 TRBV20-1 . . TGCAGTGCCCAAAACGGAGATACGCAGTATTTT CSAQNGDTQYF
TRBJ2-3 TRBV5-1 few . TGCGCCAGCAGTCCAGGGGTTAGCACAGATACGCAGTATTTT CASSPGVSTDTQYF
TRBJ2-5 TRBV6-5 . TRBD1 TGTGCCAGCAGTTACTCGAACAGGGGGGAGACCCAGTACTTC CASSYSNRGETQYF
TRBJ1-1 TRBV29-1 . TRBD1 TGCAGCGTTGAGGAACAGGGGGCCACTGAAGCTTTCTTT CSVEEQGATEAFF
TRBJ2-5 TRBV25-1 few . TGTGCCAGCAGTGTTGGCCTCGCCCAGTACTTC CASSVGLAQYF
TRBJ2-5 TRBV14 few . TGTGCCAGCAGCGGAGGGCGTATGGAGACCCAGTACTTC CASSGGRMETQYF
TRBJ1-2 TRBV29-1 . . TGCAGCGTTGATCTTAACTATGGCTACACCTTC CSVDLNYGYTF
TRBJ2-1 TRBV30 . TRBD2 TGTGCCTGGAGTGTACGAGCGGGAGGCTACAATGAGCAGTTCTTC CAWSVRAGGYNEQFF
TRBJ2-1 TRBV18 . . TGTGCCAGCTCACCACTCAACTACAATGAGCAGTTCTTC CASSPLNYNEQFF
TRBJ1-5 TRBV7-2 . . TGTGCCAGCAGCTCAGGCACAGGCCAGCCCCAGCATTTT CASSSGTGQPQHF
TRBJ2-3 TRBV10-3 . TRBD2 TGTGCCATCAGTGAGAGGCGGGGGGTCCGGGATACGCAGTATTTT CAISERRGVRDTQYF
TRBJ2-5 TRBV29-1 . TRBD1 TGCAGCGTTGACGACAGGGGAACAGGGGAGACCCAGTACTTC CSVDDRGTGETQYF
TRBJ2-1 TRBV5-1 . . TGCGCCAGCAGCTTAAGGGATGAGCAGTTCTTC CASSLRDEQFF
TRBJ2-1 TRBV30 few . TGTGCCTGGAGTGTGTGGGCAAAGTACAATGAGCAGTTCTTC CAWSVWAKYNEQFF
TRBJ2-1 TRBV30 . TRBD2 TGTGCCTGGAGTAGGACTGGCGGGAGCAACAATGAGCAGTTCTTC CAWSRTGGSNNEQFF
TRBJ2-7 TRBV7-2 . . TGTGCCAGCAGCTTAGCTGAACAGGCCTACGAGCAGTACTTC CASSLAEQAYEQYF
TRBJ2-3 TRBV29-1 few . TGCAGCGTGGACACCCCGAGCACAGATACGCAGTATTTT CSVDTPSTDTQYF
TRBJ2-5 TRBV5-1 . TRBD2 TGCGCCAGCAGCGCGGGGGTAGCAAAGGAGACCCAGTACTTC CASSAGVAKETQYF
TRBJ1-5 TRBV29-1 . TRBD1 TGCAGCGTCTCGGACAGGGGCGACAACAATCAGCCCCAGCATTTT CSVSDRGDNNQPQHF
TRBJ2-7 TRBV9 . . TGTGCCAGCAGCGTAGGTGGGGCCGGCGAGCAGTACTTC CASSVGGAGEQYF
TRBJ2-7 TRBV15 . . TGTGCCACCAGCAGAGATATGGGGCACCGTTACGAGCAGTACTTC CATSRDMGHRYEQYF
TRBJ2-2 TRBV30 few TRBD2 TGTGCCTGGAGTGTACTAGCGACCGGGGAGCTGTTTTTT CAWSVLATGELFF
TRBJ2-1 TRBV27 . . TGTGCCAGCAGTCTCCTCGGGGCACACAATGAGCAGTTCTTC CASSLLGAHNEQFF
TRBJ2-7 TRBV28 once . TGTGCCAGCAGTTCGGTCGAGCAGTACTTC CASSSVEQYF
TRBJ2-6 TRBV2 once . TGTGCCAGCAGCCTCGGGGACAACGTCCTGACTTTC CASSLGDNVLTF
TRBJ2-1 TRBV30 few TRBD1 TGTGCCTGGGCAAACCGGGACAGGGGGCGGCGGGAGCAGTTCTTC CAWANRDRGRREQFF
TRBJ2-5 TRBV29-1 . . TGCAGCGCCCGACAGGTTTCCCAAGAGACCCAGTACTTC CSARQVSQETQYF
TRBJ2-1 TRBV15 . . TGTGCCACCAGCAGAGTAGCTTCGCCGGGAGCGGATGAGCAGTTCTTC CATSRVASPGADEQFF
TRBJ1-4 TRBV29-1 few . TGCAGCGTTGGCTCGCCGGAGGAAAAACTGTTTTTT CSVGSPEEKLFF
TRBJ2-5 TRBV30 . . TGTGCGGGTGGGAGTGATTTCCAGTACTTC CAGGSDFQYF
TRBJ2-1 TRBV30 . . TGTGCCTGGACCCCAGGGATAGTCTACAATGAGCAGTTCTTC CAWTPGIVYNEQFF
TRBJ2-3 TRBV6-1 few . TGTGCCAGCAGGGCCGACAGAACAGATACGCAGTATTTT CASRADRTDTQYF
TRBJ2-5 TRBV7-8 . TRBD1 TGTGCCAGCAGCTCGACAGGGTGGGAGACCCAGTACTTC CASSSTGWETQYF
TRBJ1-4 TRBV18 few . TGTGCCAGCTCACCAAATGAAAAACTGTTTTTT CASSPNEKLFF
TRBJ2-1 TRBV10-3 . TRBD2 TGTGCCATCGCAGCGGGAGGACGAGAGCAGTTCTTC CAIAAGGREQFF
TRBJ2-5 TRBV30 . . TGTGCCTGGAGCCGGGACCCCCGGACCCAGTACTTC CAWSRDPRTQYF
TRBJ2-7 TRBV7-2 few TRBD2 TGTGCCAGCAGCACGGGACTAGCGGGATTCTACGAGCAGTACTTC CASSTGLAGFYEQYF
TRBJ1-2 TRBV6-6 . TRBD1 TGTGCCAGCACCCGAGAGACAGGGGCTATCGGCTACACCTTC CASTRETGAIGYTF
TRBJ2-3 TRBV10-2 . TRBD2 TGCGCCAGCAGTAGCACTAGCGGGCCCCTCAGCACAGATACGCAGTATTTT CASSSTSGPLSTDTQYF
TRBJ2-1 TRBV7-9 . TRBD1 TGTGCCAGCAGCTCCAACAGGGGGCACGCCGATGAGCAGTTCTTC CASSSNRGHADEQFF
TRBJ1-6 TRBV7-9 . . TGTGCCAGCAGCTTAGGGGACACTTATTCACCCCTCCACTTT CASSLGDTYSPLHF
TRBJ1-2 TRBV6-5 . . TGTGCCAGCGGCCGCGAGGCCCCGCAGGGTGGCTACACCTTC CASGREAPQGGYTF
TRBJ2-4 TRBV7-9 . . TGTGCCAGCAGCCAGCTAACAGGGATTTCCCTAGCCAAAAACATTCAGTACTTC CASSQLTGISLAKNIQYF
TRBJ1-1 TRBV30 . TRBD1 TGTGCCTGGAGTTCAACCAGGACAGGGTTGAACACTGAAGCTTTCTTT CAWSSTRTGLNTEAFF
TRBJ2-1 TRBV6-6 . TRBD1 TGTGCCAGCAGCCAGGACAGGGCCGGTCTCAATGAGCAGTTCTTC CASSQDRAGLNEQFF
TRBJ2-1 TRBV29-1 . . TGCAGCGTTGTTTCCGCCCGGAGCCAGAATGAGCAGTTCTTC CSVVSARSQNEQFF
TRBJ1-1 TRBV15 . . TGTGCCACCAGCAGGGCTTTGACCGGGGTCACTGAAGCTTTCTTT CATSRALTGVTEAFF
TRBJ2-7 TRBV5-4 . . TGTGCCAGCAGCTTGGCCGGGATTCAACTCGAGCAGTACTTC CASSLAGIQLEQYF